Listed here are 2 T cell receptor beta chains from one sample, sequenced in a study of blood T cell repertoires in COVID-19. The assay was immunoSEQ multiplex PCR, and TCRdb's table has in-frame clones only and misses some. This sample has around 150,000 clones; just under 85% occur once, and the top ten carry about a fifth. Sequencing was performed on peripheral blood. Source of these receptors: a woman older than 75 with acute or convalescent COVID-19.

The chain couples TRBV6-1 to TRBJ2-2, with D maybe TRBD2 (5 bases). The germline V gene has CDR1 MNHNS and CDR2 SASEGT. This CDR3 region has 16 residues. Trimming stripped 4 bases from V and 3 bases from J, with 15 bases between. The CDR3 sequence is CASSGGQRTYTGELFF. The CDR3 region has the DNA TGTGCCAGCAGTGGGGGTCAGCGGACCTACACCGGGGAGCTGTTTTTT.

The V and J genes are TRBV2 and TRBJ2-1; 8 nucleotides match TRBD2. The trim removed 5 bases at V and 9 bases at J, leaving 3 bases unmatched. CDR3 length equals 12 residues. Germline assignment: CDR1 SNHLY and CDR2 FYNNEI. CDR3 bases: TGTGCCAGCAGTTTTAGCGGGATTGAGCAGTTCTTC. Encoded protein: CASSFSGIEQFF.